This TCR beta chain is drawn from a study of blood T cell repertoires in COVID-19. Background on the study: The United States, Italy and Spain provided the acute and convalescent COVID-19 samples. T cells, B-cell-depleted T cells, or PBMCs provided the cDNA or gDNA that served as material.

Germline CDR1 KGHSH, CDR2 LQKENI. CDR3 length: 15 amino acids. V gave up 2 bases and J gave up 7 bases, with 15 bases separating them. The authors' processing: Estimation of nucleated cell counts was performed using reference gene primer amplification. Method: immunoSEQ multiplex PCR; TCRdb's copy keeps in-frame clones and lacks some. That table supplies the V and J calls and clone size; D and trimming were determined from the DNA. The sample consists of 150,000 or so clones, around four fifths of them appearing once. The clonotype was recovered from a human donor in a cohort sampled during active COVID-19. The specimen was peripheral blood. The chain combines TRBV18 with TRBJ2-1; D is possibly TRBD1 (6 bases). The chain's CDR3 is CASSPATGTWNEQFF. CDR3 sequence (DNA): TGTGCCAGCTCACCAGCTACAGGGACCTGGAATGAGCAGTTCTTC.